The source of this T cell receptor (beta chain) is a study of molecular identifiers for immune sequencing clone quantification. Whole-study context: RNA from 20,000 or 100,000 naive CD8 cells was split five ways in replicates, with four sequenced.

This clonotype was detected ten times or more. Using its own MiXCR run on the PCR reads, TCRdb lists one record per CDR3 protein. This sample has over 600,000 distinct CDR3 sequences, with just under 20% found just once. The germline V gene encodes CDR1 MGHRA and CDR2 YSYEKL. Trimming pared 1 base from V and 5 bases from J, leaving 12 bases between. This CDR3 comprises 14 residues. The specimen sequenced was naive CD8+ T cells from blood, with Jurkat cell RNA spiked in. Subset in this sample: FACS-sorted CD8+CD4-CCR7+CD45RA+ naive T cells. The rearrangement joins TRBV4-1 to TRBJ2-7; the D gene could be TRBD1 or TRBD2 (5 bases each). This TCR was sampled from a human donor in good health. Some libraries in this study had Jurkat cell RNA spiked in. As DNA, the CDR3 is TGCGCCAGCAGCCAAGGGCAGGGACGGAACGAGCAGTACTTC. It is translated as CASSQGQGRNEQYF.